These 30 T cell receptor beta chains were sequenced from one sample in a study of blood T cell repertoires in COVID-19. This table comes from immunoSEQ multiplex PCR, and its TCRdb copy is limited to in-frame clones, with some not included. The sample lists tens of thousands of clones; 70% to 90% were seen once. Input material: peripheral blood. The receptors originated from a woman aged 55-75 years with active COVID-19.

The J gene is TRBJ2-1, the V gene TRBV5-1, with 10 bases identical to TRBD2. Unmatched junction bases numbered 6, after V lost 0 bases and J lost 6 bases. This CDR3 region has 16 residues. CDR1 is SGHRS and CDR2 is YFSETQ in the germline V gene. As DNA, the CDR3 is TGCGCCAGCAGCTTGGAACCAGCGGGGGGGCCCAATGAGCAGTTCTTC. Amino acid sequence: CASSLEPAGGPNEQFF.

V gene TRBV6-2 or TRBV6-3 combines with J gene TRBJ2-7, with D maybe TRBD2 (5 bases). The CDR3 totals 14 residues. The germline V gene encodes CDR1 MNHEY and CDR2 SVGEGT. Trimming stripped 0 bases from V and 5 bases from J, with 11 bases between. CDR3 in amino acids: CASSYSIYGDEQYF. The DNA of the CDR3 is TGTGCCAGCAGTTACTCGATATACGGGGACGAGCAGTACTTC.

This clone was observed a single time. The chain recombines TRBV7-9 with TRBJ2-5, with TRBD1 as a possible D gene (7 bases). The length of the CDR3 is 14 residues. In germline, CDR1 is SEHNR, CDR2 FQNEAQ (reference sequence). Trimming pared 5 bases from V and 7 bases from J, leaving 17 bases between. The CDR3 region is CASSEPTGRGTQYF. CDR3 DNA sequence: TGTGCCAGCAGCGAGCCGACAGGGCGGGGGACCCAGTACTTC.

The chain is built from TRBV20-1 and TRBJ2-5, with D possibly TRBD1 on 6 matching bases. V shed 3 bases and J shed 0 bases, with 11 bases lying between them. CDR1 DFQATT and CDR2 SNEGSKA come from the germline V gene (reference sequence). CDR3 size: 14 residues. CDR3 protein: CSASRGTYQETQYF. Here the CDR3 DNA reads TGCAGTGCTAGTAGGGGGACGTACCAAGAGACCCAGTACTTC.

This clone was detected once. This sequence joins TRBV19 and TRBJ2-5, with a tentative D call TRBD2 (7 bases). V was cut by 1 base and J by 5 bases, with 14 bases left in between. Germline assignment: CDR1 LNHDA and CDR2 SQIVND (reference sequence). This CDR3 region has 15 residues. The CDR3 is CASSIAGGLPETQYF. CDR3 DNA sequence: TGTGCCAGTAGTATAGCGGGGGGCCTCCCGGAGACCCAGTACTTC. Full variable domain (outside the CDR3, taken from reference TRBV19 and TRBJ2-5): DGGITQSPKYLFRKEGQNVTLSCEQNLNHDAMYWYRQDPGQGLRLIYYSQIVNDFQKGDIAEGYSVSREKKESFPLTVTSAQKNPTAFYLCASSIAGGLPETQYFGPGTRLLVL.

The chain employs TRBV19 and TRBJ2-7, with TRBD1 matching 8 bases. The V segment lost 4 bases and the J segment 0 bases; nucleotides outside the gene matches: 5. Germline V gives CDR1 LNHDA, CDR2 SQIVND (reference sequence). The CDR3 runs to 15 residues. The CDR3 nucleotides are TGTGCCAGTAGTAGACGAGGACAGGGCTCCTACGAGCAGTACTTC. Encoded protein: CASSRRGQGSYEQYF. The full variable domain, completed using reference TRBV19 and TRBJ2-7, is DGGITQSPKYLFRKEGQNVTLSCEQNLNHDAMYWYRQDPGQGLRLIYYSQIVNDFQKGDIAEGYSVSREKKESFPLTVTSAQKNPTAFYLCASSRRGQGSYEQYFGPGTRLTVT.

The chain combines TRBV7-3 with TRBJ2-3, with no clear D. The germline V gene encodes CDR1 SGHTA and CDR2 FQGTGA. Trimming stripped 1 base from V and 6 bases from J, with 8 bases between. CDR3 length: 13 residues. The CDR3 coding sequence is TGTGCCAGCAGCTTAAACGGAGCCGATACGCAGTATTTT. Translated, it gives CASSLNGADTQYF.

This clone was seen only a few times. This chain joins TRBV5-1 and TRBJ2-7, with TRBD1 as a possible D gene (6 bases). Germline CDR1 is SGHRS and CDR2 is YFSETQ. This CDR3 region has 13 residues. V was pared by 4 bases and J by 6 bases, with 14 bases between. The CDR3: CASSPRQVSEQYF. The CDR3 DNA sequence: TGCGCCAGCAGCCCCCGACAGGTGTCCGAGCAGTACTTC.

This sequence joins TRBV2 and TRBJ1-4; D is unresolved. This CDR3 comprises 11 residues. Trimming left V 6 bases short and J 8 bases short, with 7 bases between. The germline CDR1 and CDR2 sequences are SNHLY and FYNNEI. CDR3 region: CASRTGEKLFF. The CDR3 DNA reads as TGTGCCAGCAGGACGGGAGAAAAACTGTTTTTT.

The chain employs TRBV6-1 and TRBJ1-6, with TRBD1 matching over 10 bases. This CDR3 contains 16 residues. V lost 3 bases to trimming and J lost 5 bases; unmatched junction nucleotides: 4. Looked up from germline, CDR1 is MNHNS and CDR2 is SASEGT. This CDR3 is CASSDRQGAHNSPLHF. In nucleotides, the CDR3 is TGTGCCAGCAGTGACAGACAGGGGGCTCATAATTCACCCCTCCACTTT.

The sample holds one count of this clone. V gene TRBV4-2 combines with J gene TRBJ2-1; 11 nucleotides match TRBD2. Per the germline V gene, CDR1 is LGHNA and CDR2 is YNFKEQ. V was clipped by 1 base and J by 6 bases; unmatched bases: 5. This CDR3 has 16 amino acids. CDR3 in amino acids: CASSQVSGGDINEQFF. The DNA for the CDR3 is TGTGCCAGCAGCCAAGTTAGCGGGGGGGATATCAATGAGCAGTTCTTC.

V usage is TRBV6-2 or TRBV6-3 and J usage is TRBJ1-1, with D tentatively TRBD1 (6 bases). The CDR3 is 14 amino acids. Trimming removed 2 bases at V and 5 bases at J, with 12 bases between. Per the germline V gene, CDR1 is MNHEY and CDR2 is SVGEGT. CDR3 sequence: CASSYAGDRTEAFF. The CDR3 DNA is TGTGCCAGCAGTTACGCAGGGGATCGGACTGAAGCTTTCTTT.

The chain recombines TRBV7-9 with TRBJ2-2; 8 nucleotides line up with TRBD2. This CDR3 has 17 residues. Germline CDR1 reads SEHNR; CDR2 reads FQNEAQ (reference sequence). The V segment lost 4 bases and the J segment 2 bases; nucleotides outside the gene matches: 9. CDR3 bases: TGTGCCAGCAGCTGGGCGGTAGCGGGGACCAACACCGGGGAGCTGTTTTTT. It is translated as CASSWAVAGTNTGELFF.

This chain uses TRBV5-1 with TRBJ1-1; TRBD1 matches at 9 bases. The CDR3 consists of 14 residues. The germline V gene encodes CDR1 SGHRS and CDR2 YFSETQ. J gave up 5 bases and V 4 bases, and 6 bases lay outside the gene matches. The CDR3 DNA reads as TGCGCCAGCAGCGGGAAACAGGGGGCAACTGAAGCTTTCTTT. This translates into CASSGKQGATEAFF.

The CDR3 reads CASSSLGGRAGNTIYF. Here the CDR3 DNA reads TGTGCCAGCAGCAGTTTGGGGGGTAGAGCCGGAAACACCATATATTTT. This chain joins TRBV7-3 and TRBJ1-3, with D perhaps matching TRBD1 (5 bases). The V end lost 5 bases, the J end lost 4 bases, and 18 bases lay between the germline ends. Germline CDR1 reads SGHTA; CDR2 reads FQGTGA. The CDR3 consists of 16 residues.

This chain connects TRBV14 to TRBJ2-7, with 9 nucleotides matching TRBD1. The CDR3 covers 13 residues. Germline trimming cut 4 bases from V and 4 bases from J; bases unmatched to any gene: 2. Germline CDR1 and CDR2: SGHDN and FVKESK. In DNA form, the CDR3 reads TGTGCCAGCAGCCGAGGACAGGGGTACGAGCAGTACTTC. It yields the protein CASSRGQGYEQYF.

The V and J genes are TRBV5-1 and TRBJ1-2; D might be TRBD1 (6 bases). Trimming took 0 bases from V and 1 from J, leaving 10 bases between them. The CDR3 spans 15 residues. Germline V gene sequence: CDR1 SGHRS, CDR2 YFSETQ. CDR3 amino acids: CASSLAGALNYGYTF. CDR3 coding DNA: TGCGCCAGCAGCTTGGCAGGGGCCCTTAACTATGGCTACACCTTC.

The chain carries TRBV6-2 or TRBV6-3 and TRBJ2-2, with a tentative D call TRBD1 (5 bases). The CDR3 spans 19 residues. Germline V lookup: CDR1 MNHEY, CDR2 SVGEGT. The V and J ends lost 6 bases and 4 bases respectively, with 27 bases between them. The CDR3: CASSPLIRLIDRVTGELFF. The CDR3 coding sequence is TGTGCCAGCAGCCCACTAATCCGCCTCATAGACAGAGTCACCGGGGAGCTGTTTTTT.

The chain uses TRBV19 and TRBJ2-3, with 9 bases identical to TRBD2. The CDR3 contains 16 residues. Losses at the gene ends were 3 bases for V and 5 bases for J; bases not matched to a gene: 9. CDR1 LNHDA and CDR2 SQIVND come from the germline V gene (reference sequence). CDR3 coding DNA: TGTGCCAGTAGTATTGCGGGCGGGACTAGCCTAGATACGCAGTATTTT. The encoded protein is CASSIAGGTSLDTQYF.

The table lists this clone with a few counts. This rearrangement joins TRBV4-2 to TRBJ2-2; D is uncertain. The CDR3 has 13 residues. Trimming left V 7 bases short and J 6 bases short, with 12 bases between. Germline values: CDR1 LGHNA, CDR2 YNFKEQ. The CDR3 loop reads CASTQAGAGELFF. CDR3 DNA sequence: TGTGCCAGCACCCAGGCTGGTGCCGGGGAGCTGTTTTTT.

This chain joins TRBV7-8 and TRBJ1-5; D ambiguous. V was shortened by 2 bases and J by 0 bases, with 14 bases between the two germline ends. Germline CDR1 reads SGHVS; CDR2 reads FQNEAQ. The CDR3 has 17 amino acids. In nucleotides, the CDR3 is TGTGCCAGCAGCTTACAAGGCAGGCTCAATAGCAATCAGCCCCAGCATTTT. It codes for CASSLQGRLNSNQPQHF. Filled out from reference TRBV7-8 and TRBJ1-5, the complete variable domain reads GAGVSQSPRYKVAKRGQDVALRCDPISGHVSLFWYQQALGQGPEFLTYFQNEAQLDKSGLPSDRFFAERPEGSVSTLKIQRTQQEDSAVYLCASSLQGRLNSNQPQHFGDGTRLSIL.

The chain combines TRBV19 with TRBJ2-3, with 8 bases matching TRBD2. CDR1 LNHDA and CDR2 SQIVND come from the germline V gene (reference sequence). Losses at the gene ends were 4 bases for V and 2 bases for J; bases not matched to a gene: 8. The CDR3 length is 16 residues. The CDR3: CASSRMRGALTDTQYF. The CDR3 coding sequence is TGTGCCAGTAGTAGAATGCGGGGGGCCCTCACAGATACGCAGTATTTT. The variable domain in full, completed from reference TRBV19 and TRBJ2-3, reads DGGITQSPKYLFRKEGQNVTLSCEQNLNHDAMYWYRQDPGQGLRLIYYSQIVNDFQKGDIAEGYSVSREKKESFPLTVTSAQKNPTAFYLCASSRMRGALTDTQYFGPGTRLTVL.

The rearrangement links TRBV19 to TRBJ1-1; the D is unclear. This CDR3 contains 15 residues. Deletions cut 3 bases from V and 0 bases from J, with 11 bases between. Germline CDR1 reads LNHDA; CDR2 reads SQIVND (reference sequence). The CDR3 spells CASSIADGLNTEAFF. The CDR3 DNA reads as TGTGCCAGTAGTATCGCCGACGGGTTGAACACTGAAGCTTTCTTT.

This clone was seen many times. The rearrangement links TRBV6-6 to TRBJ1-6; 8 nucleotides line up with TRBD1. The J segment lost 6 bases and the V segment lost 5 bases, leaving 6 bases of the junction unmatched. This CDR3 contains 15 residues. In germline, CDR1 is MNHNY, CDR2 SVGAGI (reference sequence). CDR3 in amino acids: CASSPPGQVNSPLHF. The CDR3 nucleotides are TGTGCCAGCAGTCCACCGGGACAGGTTAATTCACCCCTCCACTTT.

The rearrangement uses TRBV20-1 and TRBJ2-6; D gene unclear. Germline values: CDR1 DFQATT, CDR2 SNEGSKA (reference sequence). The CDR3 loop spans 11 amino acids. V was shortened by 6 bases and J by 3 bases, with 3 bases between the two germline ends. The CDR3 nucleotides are TGCAGTGCCTATGGGGCCAACGTCCTGACTTTC. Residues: CSAYGANVLTF.

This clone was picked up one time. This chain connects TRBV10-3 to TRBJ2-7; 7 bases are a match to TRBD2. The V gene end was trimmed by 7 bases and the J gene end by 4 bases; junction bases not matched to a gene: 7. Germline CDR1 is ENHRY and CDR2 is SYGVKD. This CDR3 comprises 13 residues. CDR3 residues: CAIKAGEFYEQYF. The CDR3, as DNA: TGTGCCATCAAGGCGGGGGAATTTTACGAGCAGTACTTC.

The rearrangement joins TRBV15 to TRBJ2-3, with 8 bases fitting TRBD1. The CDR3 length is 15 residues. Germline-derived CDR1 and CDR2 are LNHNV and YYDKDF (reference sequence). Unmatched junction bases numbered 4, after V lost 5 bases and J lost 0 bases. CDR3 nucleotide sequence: TGTGCCACCAGCCGGGACAGGATTAGCACAGATACGCAGTATTTT. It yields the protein CATSRDRISTDTQYF.

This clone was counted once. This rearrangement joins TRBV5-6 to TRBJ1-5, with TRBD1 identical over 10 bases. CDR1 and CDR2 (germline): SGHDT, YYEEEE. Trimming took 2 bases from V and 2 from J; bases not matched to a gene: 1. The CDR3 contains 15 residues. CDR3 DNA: TGTGCCAGCAGCTTCGGGACAGGGGGCAATCAGCCCCAGCATTTT. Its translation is CASSFGTGGNQPQHF.

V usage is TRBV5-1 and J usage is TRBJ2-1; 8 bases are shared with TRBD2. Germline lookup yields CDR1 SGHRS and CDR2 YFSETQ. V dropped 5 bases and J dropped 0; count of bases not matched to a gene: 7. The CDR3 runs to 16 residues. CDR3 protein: CASRHVGGVSYNEQFF. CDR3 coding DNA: TGCGCCAGCAGACACGTCGGGGGGGTCTCCTACAATGAGCAGTTCTTC.

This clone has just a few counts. The CDR3 DNA sequence: TGTGCCAGCAGCGTTGACAGCTATGGCTACACCTTC. As protein: CASSVDSYGYTF. The rearrangement joins TRBV9 to TRBJ1-2, with D maybe TRBD1 (5 bases). Germline CDR1 and CDR2: SGDLS and YYNGEE. V was clipped by 2 bases and J by 4 bases, with 6 bases between them. There are 12 residues in the CDR3.